Below, 20 T cell receptor beta chains from the same sample are listed, as sequenced in a study of blood T cell repertoires in COVID-19. Repertoires were generated with immunoSEQ multiplex PCR, while TCRdb's copy carries only in-frame clones and drops some. The sample has roughly 280,000 clones; around 84% are singletons. The sequencing input was peripheral blood. These TCRs come from a man aged 55-75 years with acute or convalescent COVID-19.

The J gene is TRBJ1-2, the V gene TRBV28; TRBD1 is a possible D gene (6 bases). The V end was cut by 4 bases, the J end by 4 bases, with 19 bases between. CDR3 length equals 16 residues. Germline V gene data show CDR1 as MDHEN and CDR2 as SYDVKM. The CDR3 is CASSSTGSKFPYGYTF. The CDR3 DNA is TGTGCCAGCAGTTCCACAGGGAGCAAGTTTCCCTATGGCTACACCTTC.

The V gene is TRBV3-1 (or the pseudogene TRBV3-2), the J gene TRBJ2-7; D gene unclear. V dropped 8 bases and J dropped 3 bases, with 14 bases sitting between them. Germline V CDR1 and CDR2: LGHDT, YNNKEL (reference sequence). The CDR3 sequence is 13 residues long. Here the CDR3 DNA reads TGTGCCAGCTTTGGTCCTCCGGGCTACGAGCAGTACTTC. Amino acids: CASFGPPGYEQYF.

J is TRBJ2-7 and V is TRBV5-4; D is unclear. Trimming left V 4 bases short and J 4 bases short, with 9 bases between. Germline values: CDR1 SGHNT, CDR2 YYREEE (reference sequence). This CDR3 region has 12 residues. In DNA, the CDR3 is TGTGCCAGCAGCGTGGACCGGTACGAGCAGTACTTC. This gives the protein CASSVDRYEQYF. The full variable domain, its missing parts supplied by reference TRBV5-4 and TRBJ2-7, is ETGVTQSPTHLIKTRGQQVTLRCSSQSGHNTVSWYQQALGQGPQFIFQYYREEENGRGNFPPRFSGLQFPNYSSELNVNALELDDSALYLCASSVDRYEQYFGPGTRLTVT.

The genes are TRBV7-9 and TRBJ2-7; 11 bases are a match to TRBD1. The CDR3 sequence is 16 residues long. Trimming at V came to 1 base and at J to 0 bases, leaving 2 bases not matched to a gene. The V gene's germline CDR1 is SEHNR and CDR2 FQNEAQ (reference sequence). DNA of the CDR3: TGTGCCAGCAGCTTAGGGGGGACAGGGGGCTCCTACGAGCAGTACTTC. It yields the protein CASSLGGTGGSYEQYF. Drawing the rest from reference TRBV7-9 and TRBJ2-7, the complete variable domain is DTGVSQNPRHKITKRGQNVTFRCDPISEHNRLYWYRQTLGQGPEFLTYFQNEAQLEKSRLLSDRFSAERPKGSFSTLEIQRTEQGDSAMYLCASSLGGTGGSYEQYFGPGTRLTVT.

A few counts support this clone. This chain connects TRBV18 to TRBJ1-2; 7 bases are shared with TRBD1. There are 13 residues in the CDR3. CDR1 is KGHSH, CDR2 LQKENI, per germline. The V segment lost 4 bases and the J segment 4 bases; nucleotides outside the gene matches: 3. CDR3 region: CASSLDRVYGYTF. Here the CDR3 DNA reads TGTGCCAGCTCACTCGACAGGGTCTATGGCTACACCTTC.

The chain links TRBV15 to TRBJ1-2; D perhaps matches TRBD1 (5 bases). The germline V gene has CDR1 LNHNV and CDR2 YYDKDF (reference sequence). There are 15 residues in the CDR3. V shed 3 bases and J shed 3 bases, with 14 bases lying between them. The CDR3 coding sequence is TGTGCCACCAGCAGGGCGGGGGTACCGGACTATGGCTACACCTTC. Protein product: CATSRAGVPDYGYTF. Filled out from reference TRBV15 and TRBJ1-2, the complete variable domain reads DAMVIQNPRYQVTQFGKPVTLSCSQTLNHNVMYWYQQKSSQAPKLLFHYYDKDFNNEADTPDNFQSRRPNTSFCFLDIRSPGLGDTAMYLCATSRAGVPDYGYTFGSGTRLTVV.

The chain employs TRBV3-1 (or the pseudogene TRBV3-2) and TRBJ2-5, with 7 bases lining up with TRBD2. Germline CDR1 and CDR2: LGHDT and YNNKEL (reference sequence). The V gene end was trimmed by 3 bases and the J gene end by 2 bases; junction bases not matched to a gene: 9. The CDR3 spans 16 residues. The CDR3 DNA sequence: TGTGCCAGCAGCCACCAGGGAGGGTCTTATCAAGAGACCCAGTACTTC. Its protein product is CASSHQGGSYQETQYF.

The chain links TRBV24-1 to TRBJ1-6; 8 nucleotides line up with TRBD1. V shed 9 bases, J shed 9 bases, and the junction held 9 bases outside the gene matches. Per the germline V gene, CDR1 is KGHDR and CDR2 is SFDVKD. The CDR3 totals 14 residues. CDR3 bases: TGTGCCACCGTACTCCGGGACAGGCGTTCACCCCTCCACTTT. It encodes CATVLRDRRSPLHF.

The V call is TRBV7-9, the J call TRBJ2-1; maybe TRBD2 (6 bases). Per the germline V gene, CDR1 is SEHNR and CDR2 is FQNEAQ (reference sequence). CDR3 size: 15 residues. The V and J ends lost 7 bases and 5 bases respectively, with 18 bases between them. DNA for the CDR3: TGTGCCAGCAAGCGGGCGACAGCGGACAACAATGAGCAGTTCTTC. Protein sequence: CASKRATADNNEQFF.

CDR3 region: CASSIGGGGASTDTQYF. For the CDR3, the DNA is TGTGCCAGTAGTATAGGAGGCGGGGGTGCTAGCACAGATACGCAGTATTTT. The rearrangement joins TRBV19 to TRBJ2-3; 7 positions agree with TRBD2. CDR1 is LNHDA and CDR2 is SQIVND in the germline V gene (reference sequence). The CDR3 covers 17 residues. Trimming cost V 1 base and J 0 bases; bases outside gene matches: 7.

The chain has TRBV28 and TRBJ1-6; D may be TRBD1 (5 bases). CDR1 is MDHEN and CDR2 is SYDVKM in the germline V gene. The CDR3 length is 15 residues. Trimming stripped 3 bases from V and 9 bases from J, with 15 bases between. The CDR3 nucleotides are TGTGCCAGCAGTTTGTCGGCAGGGAGGTTTTCACCCCTCCACTTT. Protein product: CASSLSAGRFSPLHF.

V usage is TRBV19 and J usage is TRBJ2-5; TRBD2 matches at 8 bases. Germline V gene data show CDR1 as LNHDA and CDR2 as SQIVND (reference sequence). This CDR3 is built from 15 residues. V lost 3 bases to trimming and J lost 1 base; unmatched junction nucleotides: 4. CDR3 in DNA: TGTGCCAGTAGTATTTGGGCGGGGGGCCAAGAGACCCAGTACTTC. This sequence encodes CASSIWAGGQETQYF.

V gene TRBV7-9 combines with J gene TRBJ1-5; D is unresolved. Trimming removed 5 bases from V and 7 bases from J, with 9 bases in between. Germline loops: CDR1 SEHNR, CDR2 FQNEAQ (reference sequence). This CDR3 is built from 12 residues. The CDR3 is CASSTQKQPQHF. The CDR3 DNA sequence: TGTGCCAGCAGCACCCAGAAACAGCCCCAGCATTTT.

The genes are TRBV7-9 and TRBJ2-1, with 7 bases lining up with TRBD2. J lost 12 bases, V lost 1 base, and 15 bases had no gene match. CDR1 is SEHNR, CDR2 FQNEAQ, per germline (reference sequence). CDR3 length: 16 amino acids. The CDR3 coding sequence is TGTGCCAGCAGCTTAGGCTGGGTAGGGGAGGGCATCTGGCAGTTCTTC. Translated: CASSLGWVGEGIWQFF. Full variable domain (remainder filled in from reference TRBV7-9 and TRBJ2-1): DTGVSQNPRHKITKRGQNVTFRCDPISEHNRLYWYRQTLGQGPEFLTYFQNEAQLEKSRLLSDRFSAERPKGSFSTLEIQRTEQGDSAMYLCASSLGWVGEGIWQFFGPGTRLTVL.

This clone was found once. This chain connects TRBV28 to TRBJ2-7, with D maybe TRBD2 (7 bases). The V and J ends lost 6 bases and 0 bases respectively, with 15 bases between them. CDR1 MDHEN and CDR2 SYDVKM come from the germline V gene. The CDR3 contains 15 residues. The CDR3 coding sequence is TGTGCCAGCAGGCCTCGGGGGGCAGCCTCCTACGAGCAGTACTTC. It translates to CASRPRGAASYEQYF.

The chain combines TRBV6-1 with TRBJ2-4; D is possibly TRBD1 (6 bases). CDR3 length equals 16 residues. V was trimmed by 2 bases and J by 8 bases, leaving 19 bases between them. Germline CDR1 reads MNHNS; CDR2 reads SASEGT. The DNA of the CDR3 is TGTGCCAGCAGTGAATGGGAGACGAGCCAGGGGTACATTCAGTACTTC. This codes for CASSEWETSQGYIQYF.

This chain links TRBV9 with TRBJ2-7; weak D call: TRBD2 (5 bases). Germline values: CDR1 SGDLS, CDR2 YYNGEE. The CDR3 is 14 residues long. V gave up 3 bases and J gave up 3 bases, with 13 bases separating them. The CDR3 loop reads CASSADGLVYEQYF. CDR3 nucleotides: TGTGCCAGCAGCGCGGACGGACTGGTCTACGAGCAGTACTTC.

In DNA, the CDR3 is TGTGCCAGCAGCCTTCCTCAGAGGGAGGAAGAGACCCAGTACTTC. Translated, it gives CASSLPQREEETQYF. The rearrangement uses TRBV3-1 (or the pseudogene TRBV3-2) and TRBJ2-5; D possibly corresponds to TRBD2 (6 bases). Trimming removed 4 bases at V and 3 bases at J, with 15 bases between. The CDR3 consists of 15 residues. The germline V gene has CDR1 LGHDT and CDR2 YNNKEL (reference sequence).

This chain connects TRBV18 to TRBJ2-7; no reliable D call. The CDR3 is made up of 13 amino acids. The ends were cut back, 0 bases at V and 4 bases at J, with 7 bases in the middle. CDR1 and CDR2 from the germline V gene are KGHSH and LQKENI. The CDR3 bases are TGTGCCAGCTCACCACCTGCGTATTACGAGCAGTACTTC. Translated: CASSPPAYYEQYF.

The chain couples TRBV20-1 to TRBJ2-1; 8 nucleotides align to TRBD2. The germline V gene has CDR1 DFQATT and CDR2 SNEGSKA (reference sequence). The CDR3 is made up of 14 amino acids. The J segment lost 3 bases and the V segment lost 3 bases, leaving 4 bases of the junction unmatched. The CDR3 sequence is CSASPSGGYNEQFF. The CDR3 coding sequence is TGCAGTGCTAGTCCGAGCGGGGGCTACAATGAGCAGTTCTTC.